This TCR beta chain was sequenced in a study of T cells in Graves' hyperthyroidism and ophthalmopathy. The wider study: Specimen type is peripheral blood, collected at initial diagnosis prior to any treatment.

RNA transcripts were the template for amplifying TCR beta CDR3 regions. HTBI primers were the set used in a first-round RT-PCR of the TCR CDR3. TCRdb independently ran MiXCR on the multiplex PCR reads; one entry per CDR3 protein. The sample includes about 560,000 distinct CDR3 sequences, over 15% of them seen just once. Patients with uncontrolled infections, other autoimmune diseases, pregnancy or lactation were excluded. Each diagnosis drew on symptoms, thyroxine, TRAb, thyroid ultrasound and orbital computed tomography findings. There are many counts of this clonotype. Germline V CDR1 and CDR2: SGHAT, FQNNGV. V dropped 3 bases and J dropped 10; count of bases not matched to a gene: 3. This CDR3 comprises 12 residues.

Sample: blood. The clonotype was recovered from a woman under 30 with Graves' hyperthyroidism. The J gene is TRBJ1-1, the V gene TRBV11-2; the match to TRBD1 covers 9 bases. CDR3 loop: CASSLGTGRAFF. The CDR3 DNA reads TGTGCCAGCAGCTTGGGGACAGGGCGAGCTTTCTTT.